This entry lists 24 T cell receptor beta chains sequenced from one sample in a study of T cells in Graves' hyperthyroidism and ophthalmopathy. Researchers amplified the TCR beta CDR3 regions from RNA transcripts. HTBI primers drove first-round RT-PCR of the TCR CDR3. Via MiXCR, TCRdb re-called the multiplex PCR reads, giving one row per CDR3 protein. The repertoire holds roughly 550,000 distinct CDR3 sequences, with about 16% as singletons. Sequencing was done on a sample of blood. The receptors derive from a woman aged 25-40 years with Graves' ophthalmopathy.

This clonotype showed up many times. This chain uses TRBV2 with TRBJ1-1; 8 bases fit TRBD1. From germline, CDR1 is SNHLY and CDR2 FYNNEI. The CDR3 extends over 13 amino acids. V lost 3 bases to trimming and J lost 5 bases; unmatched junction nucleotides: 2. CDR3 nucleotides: TGTGCCAGCAGTGACAGGGGGCGAACTGAAGCTTTCTTT. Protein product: CASSDRGRTEAFF.

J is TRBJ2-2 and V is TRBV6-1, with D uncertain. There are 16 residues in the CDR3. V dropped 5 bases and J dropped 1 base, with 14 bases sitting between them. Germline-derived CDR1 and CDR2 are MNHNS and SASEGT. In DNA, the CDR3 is TGTGCCAGCAGTTTAACAGCGACCCTGAACACCGGGGAGCTGTTTTTT. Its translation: CASSLTATLNTGELFF.

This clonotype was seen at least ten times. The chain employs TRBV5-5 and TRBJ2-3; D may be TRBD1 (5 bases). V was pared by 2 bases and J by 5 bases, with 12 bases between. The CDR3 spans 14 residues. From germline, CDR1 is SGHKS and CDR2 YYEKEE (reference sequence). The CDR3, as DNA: TGTGCCAGCAGCTTTGCAGGGCGTAGAGATACGCAGTATTTT. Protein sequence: CASSFAGRRDTQYF. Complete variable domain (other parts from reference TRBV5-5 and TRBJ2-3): DAGVTQSPTHLIKTRGQQVTLRCSPISGHKSVSWYQQVLGQGPQFIFQYYEKEERGRGNFPDRFSARQFPNYSSELNVNALLLGDSALYLCASSFAGRRDTQYFGPGTRLTVL.

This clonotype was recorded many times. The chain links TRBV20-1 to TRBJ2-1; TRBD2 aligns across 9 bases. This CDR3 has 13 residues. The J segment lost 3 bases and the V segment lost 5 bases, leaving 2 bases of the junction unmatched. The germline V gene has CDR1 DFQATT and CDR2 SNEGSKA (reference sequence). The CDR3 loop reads CSARAGGYNEQFF. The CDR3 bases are TGCAGTGCTCGAGCGGGAGGCTACAATGAGCAGTTCTTC.

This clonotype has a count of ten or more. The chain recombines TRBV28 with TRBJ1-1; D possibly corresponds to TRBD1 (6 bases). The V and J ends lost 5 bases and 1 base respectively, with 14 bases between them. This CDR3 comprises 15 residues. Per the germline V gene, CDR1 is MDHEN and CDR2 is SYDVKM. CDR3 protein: CASSPSTGPNTEAFF. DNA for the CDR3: TGTGCCAGCAGTCCGTCGACAGGACCGAACACTGAAGCTTTCTTT.

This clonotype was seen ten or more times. CDR3 in amino acids: CASSEVASGNDEQFF. CDR3 sequence (DNA): TGTGCCAGCAGTGAGGTGGCTAGCGGGAACGATGAGCAGTTCTTC. The chain carries TRBV6-4 and TRBJ2-1, with TRBD2 identical over 9 bases. The CDR3 has 15 amino acids. V shed 3 bases, J shed 8 bases, and the junction held 8 bases outside the gene matches. Germline CDR1 reads MRHNA; CDR2 reads SNTAGT.

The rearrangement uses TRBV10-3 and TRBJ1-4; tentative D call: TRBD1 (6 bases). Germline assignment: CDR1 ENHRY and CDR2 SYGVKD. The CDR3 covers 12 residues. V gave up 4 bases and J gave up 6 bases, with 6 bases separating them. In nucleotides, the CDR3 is TGTGCCATCAGTGGACAGGATGAAAAACTGTTTTTT. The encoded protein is CAISGQDEKLFF.

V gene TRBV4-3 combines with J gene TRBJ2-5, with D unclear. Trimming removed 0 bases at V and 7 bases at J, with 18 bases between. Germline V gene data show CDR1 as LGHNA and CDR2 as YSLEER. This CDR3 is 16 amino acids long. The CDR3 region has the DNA TGCGCCAGCAGCCAAGATCTACCAGGTTCGTCGGCGACCCAGTACTTC. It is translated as CASSQDLPGSSATQYF.

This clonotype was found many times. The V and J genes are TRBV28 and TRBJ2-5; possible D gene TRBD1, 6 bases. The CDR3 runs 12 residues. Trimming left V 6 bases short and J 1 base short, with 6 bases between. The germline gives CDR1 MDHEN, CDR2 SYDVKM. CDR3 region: CASRDSQETQYF. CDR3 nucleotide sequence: TGTGCCAGCAGGGACAGCCAAGAGACCCAGTACTTC.

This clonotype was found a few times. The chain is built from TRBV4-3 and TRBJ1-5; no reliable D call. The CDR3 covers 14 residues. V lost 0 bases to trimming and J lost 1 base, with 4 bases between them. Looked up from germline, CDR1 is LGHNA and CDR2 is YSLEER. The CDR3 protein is CASSQEGSNQPQHF. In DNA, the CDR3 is TGCGCCAGCAGCCAAGAGGGGAGCAATCAGCCCCAGCATTTT.

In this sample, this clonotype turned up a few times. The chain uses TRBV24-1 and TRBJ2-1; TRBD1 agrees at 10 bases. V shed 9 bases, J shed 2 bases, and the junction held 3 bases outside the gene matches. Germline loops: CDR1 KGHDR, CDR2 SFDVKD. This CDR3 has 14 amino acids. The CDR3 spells CATRGTGAYNEQFF. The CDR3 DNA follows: TGTGCCACCCGGGGGACAGGGGCCTACAATGAGCAGTTCTTC.

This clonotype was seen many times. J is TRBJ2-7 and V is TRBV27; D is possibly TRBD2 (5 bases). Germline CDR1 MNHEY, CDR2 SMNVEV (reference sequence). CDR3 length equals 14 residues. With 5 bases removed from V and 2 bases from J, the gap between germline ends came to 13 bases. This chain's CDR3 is CASSQDYRAYEQYF. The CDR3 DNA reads TGTGCCAGCAGTCAAGACTATAGAGCCTACGAGCAGTACTTC.

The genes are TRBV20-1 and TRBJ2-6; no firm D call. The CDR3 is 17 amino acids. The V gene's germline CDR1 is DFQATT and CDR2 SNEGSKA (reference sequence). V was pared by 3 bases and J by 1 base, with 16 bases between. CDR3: CSARDPGSLSGANVLTF. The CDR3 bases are TGCAGTGCTAGGGACCCGGGTTCCCTGTCTGGGGCCAACGTCCTGACTTTC.

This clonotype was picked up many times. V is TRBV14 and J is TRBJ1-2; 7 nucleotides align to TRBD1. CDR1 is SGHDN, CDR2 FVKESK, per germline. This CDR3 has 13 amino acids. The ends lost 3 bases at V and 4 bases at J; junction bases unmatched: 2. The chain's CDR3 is CASSQGQSYGYTF. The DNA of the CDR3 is TGTGCCAGCAGCCAGGGACAGAGCTATGGCTACACCTTC.

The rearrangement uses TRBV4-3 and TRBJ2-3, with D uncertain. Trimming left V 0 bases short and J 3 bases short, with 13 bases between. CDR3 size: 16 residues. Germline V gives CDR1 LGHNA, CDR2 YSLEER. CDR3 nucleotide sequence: TGCGCCAGCAGCCAAGACCTAGGTAGGGCGACAGATACGCAGTATTTT. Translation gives CASSQDLGRATDTQYF.

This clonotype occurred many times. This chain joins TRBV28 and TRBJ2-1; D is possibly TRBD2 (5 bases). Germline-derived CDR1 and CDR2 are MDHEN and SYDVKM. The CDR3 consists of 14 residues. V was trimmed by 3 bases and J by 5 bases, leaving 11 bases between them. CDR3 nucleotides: TGTGCCAGCAGTTTGTGGGGAGTCGACAATGAGCAGTTCTTC. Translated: CASSLWGVDNEQFF. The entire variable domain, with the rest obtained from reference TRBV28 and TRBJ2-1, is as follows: DVKVTQSSRYLVKRTGEKVFLECVQDMDHENMFWYRQDPGLGLRLIYFSYDVKMKEKGDIPEGYSVSREKKERFSLILESASTNQTSMYLCASSLWGVDNEQFFGPGTRLTVL.

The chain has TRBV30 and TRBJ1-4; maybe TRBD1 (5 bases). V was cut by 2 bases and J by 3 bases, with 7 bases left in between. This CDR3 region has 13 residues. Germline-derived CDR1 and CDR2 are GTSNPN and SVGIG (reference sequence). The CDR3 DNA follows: TGTGCCTGGAGTCGGGGCCCTAATGAAAAACTGTTTTTT. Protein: CAWSRGPNEKLFF.

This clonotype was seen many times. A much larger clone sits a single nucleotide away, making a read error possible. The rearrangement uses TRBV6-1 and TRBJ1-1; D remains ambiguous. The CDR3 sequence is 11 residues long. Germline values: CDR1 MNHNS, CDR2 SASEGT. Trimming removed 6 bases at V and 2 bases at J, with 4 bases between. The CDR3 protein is CASSHNTEAFF. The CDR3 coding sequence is TGTGCCAGCAGCCACAACACTGAAGCTTTCTTT.

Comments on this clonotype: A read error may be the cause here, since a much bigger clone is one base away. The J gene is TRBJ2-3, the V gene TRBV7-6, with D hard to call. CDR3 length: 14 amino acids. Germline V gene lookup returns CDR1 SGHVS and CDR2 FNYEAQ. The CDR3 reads CASGLSPEADTQYF. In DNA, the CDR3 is TGTGCCAGCGGCTTAAGTCCGGAAGCAGATACGCAGTATTTT.

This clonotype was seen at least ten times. The CDR3 coding sequence is TGTGCCAGCAGCTCCCAAGGCCGTAATGAGCAGTTCTTC. Translated: CASSSQGRNEQFF. The rearrangement links TRBV7-2 to TRBJ2-1; D is undetermined. V dropped 4 bases and J dropped 7 bases, with 11 bases sitting between them. The CDR3 is made up of 13 amino acids. From germline, CDR1 is SGHTA and CDR2 FQGNSA.

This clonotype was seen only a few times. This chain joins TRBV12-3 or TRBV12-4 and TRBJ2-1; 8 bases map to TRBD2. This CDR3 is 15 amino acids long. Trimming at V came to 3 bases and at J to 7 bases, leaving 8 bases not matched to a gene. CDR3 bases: TGTGCCAGCAGTTTGGGGAGCGGGAGTCTAAATGAGCAGTTCTTC. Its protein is CASSLGSGSLNEQFF.

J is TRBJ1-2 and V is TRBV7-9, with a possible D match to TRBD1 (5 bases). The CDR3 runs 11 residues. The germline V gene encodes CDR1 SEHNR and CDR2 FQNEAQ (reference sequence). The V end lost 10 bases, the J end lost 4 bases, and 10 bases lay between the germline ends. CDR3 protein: CATGRGYGYTF. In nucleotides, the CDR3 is TGTGCCACGGGGCGAGGCTATGGCTACACCTTC.

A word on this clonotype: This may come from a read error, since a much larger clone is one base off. CDR3: CASKTGEDSDTQYF. The CDR3 DNA sequence: TGTGCCAGTAAAACGGGAGAGGATTCAGATACGCAGTATTTT. V is TRBV2 and J is TRBJ2-3, with D possibly matching TRBD2 (6 bases). The germline CDR1 and CDR2 sequences are SNHLY and FYNNEI. This CDR3 region has 14 residues. V lost 9 bases and J 4 bases, leaving 17 bases between the germline ends.

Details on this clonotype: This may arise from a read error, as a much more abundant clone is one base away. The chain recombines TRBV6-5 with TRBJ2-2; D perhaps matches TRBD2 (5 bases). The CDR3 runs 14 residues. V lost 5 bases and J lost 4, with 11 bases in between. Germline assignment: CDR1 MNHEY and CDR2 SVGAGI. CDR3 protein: CASSPSRGTGELFF. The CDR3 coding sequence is TGTGCCAGCAGTCCGTCCCGGGGCACCGGGGAGCTGTTTTTT.